The 28 T cell receptor beta chains below come from one sample, sequenced in a study of blood T cell repertoires in COVID-19. Generated by immunoSEQ multiplex PCR, the TCRdb table keeps only in-frame clones and is missing some. Of 150,000 to 200,000 clones in the sample, approximately 80% are singletons; the top ten hold roughly 15%. The sample taken for sequencing was peripheral blood. The receptors here all came from a woman in her 70s with COVID-19, enrolled during active disease.

This clone was recorded once. The chain links TRBV24-1 to TRBJ2-5; perhaps TRBD1 as D (6 bases). V dropped 2 bases and J dropped 3 bases, with 12 bases sitting between them. CDR1 is KGHDR, CDR2 SFDVKD, per germline. The length of the CDR3 is 15 residues. CDR3 region: CATSDSTRGKETQYF. The CDR3 coding sequence is TGTGCCACCAGTGATTCCACAAGGGGGAAAGAGACCCAGTACTTC.

This clone has a handful of counts. The chain has TRBV7-6 and TRBJ2-5; 12 nucleotides align to TRBD2. The J segment lost 1 base and the V segment lost 6 bases, leaving 6 bases of the junction unmatched. Germline CDR1 SGHVS, CDR2 FNYEAQ. The CDR3 extends over 16 amino acids. The CDR3 DNA reads as TGTGCCAGCAGTCGACGACTAGCGGGGGTCCAAGAGACCCAGTACTTC. This encodes CASSRRLAGVQETQYF.

The chain joins TRBV19 to TRBJ2-2, with TRBD2 matching 7 bases. V shed 11 bases and J 4 bases; nucleotides not matched to a gene: 4. CDR1 and CDR2 (germline): LNHDA, SQIVND (reference sequence). This CDR3 has 12 amino acids. This CDR3 reads CASGRATGELFF. The CDR3 DNA sequence: TGTGCCTCAGGGAGGGCCACCGGGGAGCTGTTTTTT.

The chain uses TRBV3-1 (or the pseudogene TRBV3-2) and TRBJ2-1, with 15 bases fitting TRBD2. There are 16 residues in the CDR3. Germline loops: CDR1 LGHDT, CDR2 YNNKEL (reference sequence). Trimming at V came to 3 bases and at J to 4 bases, leaving 1 base not matched to a gene. The CDR3 DNA is TGTGCCAGCAGCCAGGGACTAGCGGGAGGTTACAATGAGCAGTTCTTC. It is translated as CASSQGLAGGYNEQFF.

The chain is built from TRBV28 and TRBJ1-4, with a possible D match to TRBD1 (6 bases). Deletions cut 10 bases from V and 7 bases from J, with 19 bases between. The CDR3 extends over 14 amino acids. Germline values: CDR1 MDHEN, CDR2 SYDVKM. CDR3 sequence reads: CATDTGQGSEKLFF. The CDR3 coding sequence is TGTGCCACCGATACCGGGCAGGGGAGTGAAAAACTGTTTTTT.

The chain links TRBV28 to TRBJ1-2, with unresolved D. V lost 2 bases and J 5 bases, leaving 12 bases between the germline ends. The CDR3 has 14 residues. Germline V gives CDR1 MDHEN, CDR2 SYDVKM. Written as DNA, the CDR3 is TGTGCCAGCAGTTTAAGCTCAAGCCGGTATGGCTACACCTTC. It translates to CASSLSSSRYGYTF.

This rearrangement joins TRBV7-9 to TRBJ1-1; no clear D gene. The CDR3 runs to 14 residues. V was shortened by 0 bases and J by 1 base, with 6 bases between the two germline ends. Germline V lookup: CDR1 SEHNR, CDR2 FQNEAQ (reference sequence). The CDR3 nucleotides are TGTGCCAGCAGCTTAGCGTACGGGAACACTGAAGCTTTCTTT. This codes for CASSLAYGNTEAFF.

The V gene is TRBV27, the J gene TRBJ2-3; D call uncertain. Germline-derived CDR1 and CDR2 are MNHEY and SMNVEV (reference sequence). Trimming took 5 bases from V and 2 from J, leaving 8 bases between them. The length of the CDR3 is 13 residues. The CDR3 protein is CASSAMVTDTQYF. CDR3 coding DNA: TGTGCCAGCAGTGCGATGGTCACAGATACGCAGTATTTT.

This sequence joins TRBV21-1 and TRBJ1-4. TRBV21-1 is marked as a pseudogene. This CDR3 contains 16 residues. CDR3 sequence reads: CASSPLGARRNEKLFF. For the CDR3, the DNA is TGTGCCAGCAGCCCACTAGGCGCACGACGAAATGAAAAACTGTTTTTT.

V gene TRBV29-1 combines with J gene TRBJ1-1; D may be TRBD1 (5 bases). The CDR3 is 11 residues long. Looked up from germline, CDR1 is SQVTM and CDR2 is ANQGSEA. Trimming cost V 4 bases and J 4 bases, with 7 bases left between them. The CDR3 nucleotides are TGCAGCGTTGTAGGGGCCACTGAAGCTTTCTTT. Its translation: CSVVGATEAFF.

J is TRBJ2-7 and V is TRBV9, with 9 positions matching TRBD1. Trimming took 3 bases from V and 4 from J; bases not matched to a gene: 8. Germline V gene data show CDR1 as SGDLS and CDR2 as YYNGEE. The CDR3 is 15 residues long. The CDR3 DNA reads TGTGCCAGCAGCGCAGGGACAGGGTCGAGATACGAGCAGTACTTC. Its protein product is CASSAGTGSRYEQYF.

This clone was counted a few times. The chain joins TRBV28 to TRBJ1-1; TRBD1 is a possible D gene (5 bases). V lost 6 bases and J 5 bases, leaving 7 bases between the germline ends. There are 11 residues in the CDR3. Germline V gene lookup returns CDR1 MDHEN and CDR2 SYDVKM. The CDR3 DNA reads as TGTGCCAGCAGCCAGGGAACTGAAGCTTTCTTT. This codes for CASSQGTEAFF.

The chain combines TRBV15 with TRBJ2-3, with no clear D. The CDR3 is 14 residues long. Trimming stripped 5 bases from V and 4 bases from J, with 13 bases between. Germline V lookup: CDR1 LNHNV, CDR2 YYDKDF (reference sequence). The CDR3 DNA sequence: TGTGCCACCAGCGTACAAAGTTTCGCAGATACGCAGTATTTT. Protein: CATSVQSFADTQYF.

Only a few counts were recorded for this clone. The chain has TRBV28 and TRBJ1-1; D is unclear. V shed 3 bases and J shed 10 bases, with 18 bases lying between them. CDR1 MDHEN and CDR2 SYDVKM come from the germline V gene. This CDR3 has 14 residues. This CDR3 reads CASSFYSLDGGAFF. The CDR3 nucleotides read TGTGCCAGCAGTTTTTATAGTCTAGACGGCGGAGCTTTCTTT.

J is TRBJ1-1 and V is TRBV28, with D unclear. The V gene lost 7 bases and the J gene lost 0 bases, with 12 bases spanning the gap. CDR3 length: 14 residues. The germline gives CDR1 MDHEN, CDR2 SYDVKM. The CDR3 loop reads CASIGGALNTEAFF. The CDR3 DNA is TGTGCCAGCATTGGAGGTGCCTTGAACACTGAAGCTTTCTTT.

The J gene is TRBJ1-2, the V gene TRBV5-4; TRBD1 aligns across 8 bases. Trimming at V came to 3 bases and at J to 3 bases, leaving 1 base not matched to a gene. The CDR3 runs 13 residues. From germline, CDR1 is SGHNT and CDR2 YYREEE (reference sequence). CDR3 sequence (DNA): TGTGCCAGCAGCTCGGACAGGGACTATGGCTACACCTTC. Translation gives CASSSDRDYGYTF.

The chain combines TRBV5-1 with TRBJ2-7; 8 nucleotides align to TRBD1. This CDR3 is built from 14 residues. The V gene's germline CDR1 is SGHRS and CDR2 YFSETQ. The J segment lost 7 bases and the V segment lost 1 base, leaving 7 bases of the junction unmatched. The CDR3 sequence is CASSLTDRAGEQYF. The CDR3 DNA reads as TGCGCCAGCAGCTTGACGGACAGGGCTGGGGAGCAGTACTTC.

The sample holds one count of this clone. This rearrangement joins TRBV6-6 to TRBJ2-1; 14 bases agree with TRBD2. V trimming: 6 bases; J trimming: 4 bases; junction bases outside the gene matches: 17. Looked up from germline, CDR1 is MNHNY and CDR2 is SVGAGI (reference sequence). The CDR3 has 20 residues. As DNA, the CDR3 is TGTGCCAGCAGCCCCCGACTAGCGGGGGGGGTCCTAGGGCCATACAATGAGCAGTTCTTC. It is translated as CASSPRLAGGVLGPYNEQFF.

V gene TRBV28 combines with J gene TRBJ1-5; the D gene is possibly TRBD1 (6 bases). From germline, CDR1 is MDHEN and CDR2 SYDVKM. CDR3 size: 16 residues. Between the trimmed V and J ends, which lost 2 bases and 2 bases, there was a span of 13 bases. The CDR3 here is CASSLTGRSGNQPQHF. The CDR3 nucleotides read TGTGCCAGCAGTTTAACAGGGCGTTCGGGCAATCAGCCCCAGCATTTT.

This chain links TRBV7-9 with TRBJ2-2; 14 bases fit TRBD2. Germline V gene sequence: CDR1 SEHNR, CDR2 FQNEAQ (reference sequence). The CDR3 covers 16 residues. Losses at the gene ends were 5 bases for V and 7 bases for J; bases not matched to a gene: 6. The CDR3 region is CASSPGLAGGRGELFF. The CDR3 DNA reads TGTGCCAGCAGCCCCGGACTAGCGGGAGGTCGCGGGGAGCTGTTTTTT.

This clone has more than one count but fewer than ten. V usage is TRBV3-1 (or the pseudogene TRBV3-2) and J usage is TRBJ1-5, with D hard to call. V gave up 0 bases and J gave up 11 bases, with 8 bases separating them. The CDR3 sequence is 12 residues long. Germline CDR1 and CDR2: LGHDT and YNNKEL (reference sequence). CDR3 loop: CASSQDTGTQHF. In nucleotides, the CDR3 is TGTGCCAGCAGCCAAGATACGGGGACCCAGCATTTT.

CDR3 coding DNA: TGTGCCAGTAACGGGGCGGGGCCCCTTAGTGAGCAGTTCTTC. Translated: CASNGAGPLSEQFF. The chain employs TRBV19 and TRBJ2-1, with a weak D call TRBD2 (6 bases). From germline, CDR1 is LNHDA and CDR2 SQIVND (reference sequence). Between the trimmed V and J ends, which lost 7 bases and 9 bases, there was a span of 19 bases. This CDR3 contains 14 residues.

The DNA for the CDR3 is TGCGCCAGCAGTGAGGGGTCGGGATTCGACACTGAAGCTTTCTTT. It encodes CASSEGSGFDTEAFF. This chain uses TRBV10-1 with TRBJ1-1, with no clear D. Trimming shortened V by 2 bases and J by 3 bases, and 13 bases separated the two germline ends. Germline values: CDR1 WNHNN, CDR2 SYGVQD (reference sequence). The CDR3 consists of 15 residues.

The chain employs TRBV2 and TRBJ2-5; 10 bases are a match to TRBD2. This CDR3 is 15 amino acids long. Germline trimming cut 2 bases from V and 7 bases from J; bases unmatched to any gene: 7. Germline CDR1 and CDR2: SNHLY and FYNNEI. In DNA, the CDR3 is TGTGCCAGCAGTGAACAGCGGGGGGGTCCCGTGACCCAGTACTTC. Amino acids: CASSEQRGGPVTQYF.

The chain has TRBV4-2 and TRBJ2-6; D possibly corresponds to TRBD1 (6 bases). The V and J ends lost 4 bases and 0 bases respectively, with 19 bases between them. This CDR3 spans 19 amino acids. Germline CDR1 and CDR2: LGHNA and YNFKEQ. The CDR3 region is CASSPVKGGQSSGANVLTF. As DNA, the CDR3 is TGTGCCAGCAGCCCAGTAAAAGGGGGACAATCCTCTGGGGCCAACGTCCTGACTTTC.

This chain uses TRBV5-4 with TRBJ1-2; D perhaps matches TRBD1 (5 bases). Trimming took 4 bases from V and 6 from J, leaving 16 bases between them. Germline V gene lookup returns CDR1 SGHNT and CDR2 YYREEE (reference sequence). The CDR3 sequence is 14 residues long. CDR3 in DNA: TGTGCCAGCAGCACCCCAGCGGGGGTTGATGGCTACACCTTC. Its protein product is CASSTPAGVDGYTF.

The chain joins TRBV21-1 to TRBJ2-1; TRBD1, as called in the table, went unchecked against the DNA. TRBV21-1 is deemed a pseudogene. The CDR3 loop spans 16 amino acids. The CDR3 coding sequence is TGTGCCAGCAGCAAAGCGGACAGGGGAGTGGACAATGAGCAGTTCTTC. Translation: CASSKADRGVDNEQFF.

The chain couples TRBV28 to TRBJ2-3; 8 bases match TRBD2. The CDR3 covers 17 residues. Trimming removed 1 base from V and 0 bases from J; junction bases left unmatched: 6. From germline, CDR1 is MDHEN and CDR2 SYDVKM. CDR3 region: CASSLSSGRTSTDTQYF. Written as DNA, the CDR3 is TGTGCCAGCAGTTTATCTAGCGGGCGAACTAGCACAGATACGCAGTATTTT.